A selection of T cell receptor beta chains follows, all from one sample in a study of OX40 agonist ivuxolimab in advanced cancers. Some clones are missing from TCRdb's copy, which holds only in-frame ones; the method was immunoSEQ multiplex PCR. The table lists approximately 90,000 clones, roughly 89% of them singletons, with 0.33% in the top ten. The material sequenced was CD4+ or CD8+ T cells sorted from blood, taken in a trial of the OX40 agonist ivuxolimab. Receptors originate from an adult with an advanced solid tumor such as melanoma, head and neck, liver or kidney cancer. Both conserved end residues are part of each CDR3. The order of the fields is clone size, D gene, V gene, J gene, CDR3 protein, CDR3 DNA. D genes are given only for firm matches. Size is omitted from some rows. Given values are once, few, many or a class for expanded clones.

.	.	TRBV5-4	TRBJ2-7	CASSLAQDPYEQYF	TGTGCCAGCAGCTTGGCCCAGGACCCCTACGAGCAGTACTTC
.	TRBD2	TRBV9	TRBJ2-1	CASSGLAGGRSEQFF	TGTGCCAGCAGCGGACTAGCGGGAGGGCGCAGTGAGCAGTTCTTC
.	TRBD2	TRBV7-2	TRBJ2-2	CASSERGLGTGELFF	TGTGCCAGCAGCGAACGGGGACTAGGGACCGGGGAGCTGTTTTTT
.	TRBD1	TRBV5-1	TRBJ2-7	CASSIGTGGSEQYF	TGCGCCAGCAGCATAGGGACAGGGGGCTCCGAGCAGTACTTC
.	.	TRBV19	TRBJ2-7	CASSNPGDLNEQYF	TGTGCCAGTAGTAACCCAGGGGATCTCAACGAGCAGTACTTC
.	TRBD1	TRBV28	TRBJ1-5	CASSPRTGSYQPQHF	TGTGCCAGCAGTCCTCGGACAGGGAGTTATCAGCCCCAGCATTTT
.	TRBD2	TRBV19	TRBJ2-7	CASSTSGRIYEQYF	TGTGCCAGTAGTACTAGCGGGCGAATCTACGAGCAGTACTTC
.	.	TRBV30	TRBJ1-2	CAWSLLLEGYGYTF	TGTGCCTGGAGCCTTCTTTTGGAGGGCTATGGCTACACCTTC
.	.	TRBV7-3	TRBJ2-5	CASSLIGRQETQYF	TGTGCCAGCAGCTTAATCGGCAGACAAGAGACCCAGTACTTC
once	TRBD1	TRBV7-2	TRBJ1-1	CASSLVATGTDYTEAFF	TGTGCCAGCAGCTTAGTAGCGACCGGGACAGACTACACTGAAGCTTTCTTT
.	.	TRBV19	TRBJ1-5	CASRVRDGRNQPQHF	TGTGCCAGTAGGGTCCGGGACGGCCGCAATCAGCCCCAGCATTTT
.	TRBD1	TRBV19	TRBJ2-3	CASSMGQGTDTQYF	TGTGCCAGTAGTATGGGACAGGGGACGGATACGCAGTATTTT
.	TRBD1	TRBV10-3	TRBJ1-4	CAISAWDRDEKLFF	TGTGCCATCAGTGCTTGGGACAGGGATGAAAAACTGTTTTTT
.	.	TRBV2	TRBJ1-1	CASLGDPRMGTEAFF	TGTGCCAGCTTAGGGGACCCCCGAATGGGAACTGAAGCTTTCTTT
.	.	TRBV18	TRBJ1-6	CASSPGRGNSPLHF	TGTGCCAGCTCACCAGGGAGGGGTAATTCACCCCTCCACTTT
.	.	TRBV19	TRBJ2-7	CASRIGQTQYF	TGTGCCAGTAGAATCGGGCAGACTCAATACTTC
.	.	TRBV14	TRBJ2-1	CASSSRVGPTTLNEQFF	TGTGCCAGCAGCTCTCGGGTGGGGCCGACAACCCTCAATGAGCAGTTCTTC
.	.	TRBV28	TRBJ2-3	CASSSVADSTDTQYF	TGTGCCAGCAGTTCGGTAGCGGATAGCACAGATACGCAGTATTTT
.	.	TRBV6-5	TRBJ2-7	CASSPRRGGIYEQYF	TGTGCCAGCAGTCCACGTAGGGGGGGAATCTACGAGCAGTACTTC
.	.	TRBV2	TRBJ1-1	CASSENWAVEAFF	TGTGCCAGCAGTGAAAACTGGGCAGTTGAAGCTTTCTTT
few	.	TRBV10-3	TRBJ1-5	CAISALGNQPQHF	TGTGCCATCAGTGCTCTGGGCAATCAGCCCCAGCATTTT
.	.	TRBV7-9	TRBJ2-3	CASSLGMLEGDTQYF	TGTGCCAGCAGCTTAGGGATGCTCGAAGGGGATACGCAGTATTTT